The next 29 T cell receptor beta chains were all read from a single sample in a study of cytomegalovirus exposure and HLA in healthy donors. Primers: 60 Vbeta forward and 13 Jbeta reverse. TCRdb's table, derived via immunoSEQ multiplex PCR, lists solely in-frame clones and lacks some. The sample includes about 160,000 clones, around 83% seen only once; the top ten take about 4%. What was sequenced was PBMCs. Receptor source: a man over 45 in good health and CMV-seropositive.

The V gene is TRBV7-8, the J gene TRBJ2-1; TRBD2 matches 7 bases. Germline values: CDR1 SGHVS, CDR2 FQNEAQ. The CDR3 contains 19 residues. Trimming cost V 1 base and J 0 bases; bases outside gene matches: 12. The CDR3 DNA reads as TGTGCCAGCAGCTTAGTTCGCTGGCTAGCGGCGAGCTCCTACAATGAGCAGTTCTTC. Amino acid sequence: CASSLVRWLAASSYNEQFF. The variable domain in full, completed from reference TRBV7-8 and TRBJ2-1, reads GAGVSQSPRYKVAKRGQDVALRCDPISGHVSLFWYQQALGQGPEFLTYFQNEAQLDKSGLPSDRFFAERPEGSVSTLKIQRTQQEDSAVYLCASSLVRWLAASSYNEQFFGPGTRLTVL.

This chain's CDR3 is CASGHGGQGGNEQFF. CDR3 in DNA: TGTGCCAGCGGCCATGGAGGACAGGGTGGAAATGAGCAGTTCTTC. V is TRBV27 and J is TRBJ2-1, with 8 bases that match TRBD1. The germline V gene has CDR1 MNHEY and CDR2 SMNVEV (reference sequence). The V segment lost 8 bases and the J segment 7 bases; nucleotides outside the gene matches: 13. The CDR3 is 15 residues long.

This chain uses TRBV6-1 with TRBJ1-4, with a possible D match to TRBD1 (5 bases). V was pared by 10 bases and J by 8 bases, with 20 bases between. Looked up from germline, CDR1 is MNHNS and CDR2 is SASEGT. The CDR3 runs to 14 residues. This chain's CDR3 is CATTVGQVKEKLFF. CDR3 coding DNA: TGTGCCACCACGGTTGGACAAGTAAAGGAAAAACTGTTTTTT.

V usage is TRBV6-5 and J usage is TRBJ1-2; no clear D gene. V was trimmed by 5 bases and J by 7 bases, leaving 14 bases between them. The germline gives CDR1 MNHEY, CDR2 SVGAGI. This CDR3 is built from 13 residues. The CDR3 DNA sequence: TGTGCCAGCAGTGATTTCGGCGGTCGTGGCTACACCTTC. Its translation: CASSDFGGRGYTF.

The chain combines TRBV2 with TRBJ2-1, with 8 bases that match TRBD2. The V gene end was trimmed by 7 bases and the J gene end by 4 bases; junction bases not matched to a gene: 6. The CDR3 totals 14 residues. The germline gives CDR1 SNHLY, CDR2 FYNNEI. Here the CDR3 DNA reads TGTGCCAGCACAATGCGGGGGGTTTACAATGAGCAGTTCTTC. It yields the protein CASTMRGVYNEQFF.

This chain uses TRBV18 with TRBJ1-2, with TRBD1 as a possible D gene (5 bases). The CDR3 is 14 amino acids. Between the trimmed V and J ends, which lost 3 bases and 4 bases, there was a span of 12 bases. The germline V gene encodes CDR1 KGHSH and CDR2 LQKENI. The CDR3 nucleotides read TGTGCCAGCTCACCCACCGACAGTCTCTATGGCTACACCTTC. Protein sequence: CASSPTDSLYGYTF.

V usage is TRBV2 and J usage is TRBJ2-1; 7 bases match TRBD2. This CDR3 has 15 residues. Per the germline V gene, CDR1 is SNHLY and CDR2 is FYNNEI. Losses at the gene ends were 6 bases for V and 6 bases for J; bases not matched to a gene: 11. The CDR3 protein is CASREGLPRSNEQFF. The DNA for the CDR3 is TGTGCCAGCAGGGAGGGACTACCAAGAAGCAATGAGCAGTTCTTC.

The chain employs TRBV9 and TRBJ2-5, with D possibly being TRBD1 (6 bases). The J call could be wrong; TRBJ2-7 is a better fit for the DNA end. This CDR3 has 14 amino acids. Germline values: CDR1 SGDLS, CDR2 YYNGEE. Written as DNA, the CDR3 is TGTGCCAGCAGCGTACGGGACAAACCCTACGAGCAGTACTTC. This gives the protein CASSVRDKPYEQYF.

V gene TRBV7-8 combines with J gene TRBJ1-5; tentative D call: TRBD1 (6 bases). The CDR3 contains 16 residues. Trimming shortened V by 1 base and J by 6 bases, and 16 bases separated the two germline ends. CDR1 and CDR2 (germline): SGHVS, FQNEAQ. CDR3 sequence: CASSLVPTRGTQPQHF. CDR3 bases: TGTGCCAGCAGCTTAGTGCCGACAAGGGGGACTCAGCCCCAGCATTTT.

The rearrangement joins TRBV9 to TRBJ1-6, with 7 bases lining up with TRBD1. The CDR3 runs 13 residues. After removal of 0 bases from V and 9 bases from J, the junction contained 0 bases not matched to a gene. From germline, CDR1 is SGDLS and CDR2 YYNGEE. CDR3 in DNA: TGTGCCAGCAGCGTAGGGACAGGTTCACCCCTCCACTTT. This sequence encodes CASSVGTGSPLHF.

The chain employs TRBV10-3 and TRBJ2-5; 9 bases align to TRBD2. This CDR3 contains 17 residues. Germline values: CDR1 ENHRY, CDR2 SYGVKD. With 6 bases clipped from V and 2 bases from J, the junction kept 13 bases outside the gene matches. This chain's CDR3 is CAISTEPLTSGQETQYF. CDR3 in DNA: TGTGCCATCAGCACCGAACCATTGACTAGCGGACAAGAGACCCAGTACTTC.

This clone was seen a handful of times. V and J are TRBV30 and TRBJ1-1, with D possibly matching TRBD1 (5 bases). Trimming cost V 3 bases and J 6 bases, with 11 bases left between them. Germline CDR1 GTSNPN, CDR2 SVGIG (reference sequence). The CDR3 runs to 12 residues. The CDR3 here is CAWREGLAEAFF. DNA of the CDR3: TGTGCCTGGAGAGAGGGACTCGCTGAAGCTTTCTTT.

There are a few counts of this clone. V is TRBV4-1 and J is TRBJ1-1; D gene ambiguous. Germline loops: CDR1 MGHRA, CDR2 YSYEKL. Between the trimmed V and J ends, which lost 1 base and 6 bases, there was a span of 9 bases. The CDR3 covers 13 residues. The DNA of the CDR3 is TGCGCCAGCAGCCAAGTTGGGCAGTCTGAAGCTTTCTTT. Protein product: CASSQVGQSEAFF.

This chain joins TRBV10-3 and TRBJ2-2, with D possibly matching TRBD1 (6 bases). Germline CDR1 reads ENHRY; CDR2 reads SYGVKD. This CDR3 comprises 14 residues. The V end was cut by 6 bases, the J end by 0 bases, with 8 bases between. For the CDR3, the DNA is TGTGCCATCAGGGGGGCAACGAACACCGGGGAGCTGTTTTTT. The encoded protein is CAIRGATNTGELFF.

For the CDR3, the DNA is TGCGCCAGCAGCCAACCGGGACTAGCGGGAGGTCGCGAGCAGTACTTC. Amino acids: CASSQPGLAGGREQYF. This rearrangement joins TRBV4-1 to TRBJ2-7; 15 bases match TRBD2. V shed 2 bases, J shed 6 bases, and the junction held 5 bases outside the gene matches. The germline CDR1 and CDR2 sequences are MGHRA and YSYEKL. This CDR3 spans 16 amino acids.

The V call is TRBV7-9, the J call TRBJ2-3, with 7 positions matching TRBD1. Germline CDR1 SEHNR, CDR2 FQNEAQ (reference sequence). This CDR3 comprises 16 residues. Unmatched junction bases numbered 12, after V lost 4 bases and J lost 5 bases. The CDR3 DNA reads TGTGCCAGCAGCTCACCTCAGGGGGTGAATGGAGATACGCAGTATTTT. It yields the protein CASSSPQGVNGDTQYF. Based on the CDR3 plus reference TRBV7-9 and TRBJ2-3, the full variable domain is DTGVSQNPRHKITKRGQNVTFRCDPISEHNRLYWYRQTLGQGPEFLTYFQNEAQLEKSRLLSDRFSAERPKGSFSTLEIQRTEQGDSAMYLCASSSPQGVNGDTQYFGPGTRLTVL.

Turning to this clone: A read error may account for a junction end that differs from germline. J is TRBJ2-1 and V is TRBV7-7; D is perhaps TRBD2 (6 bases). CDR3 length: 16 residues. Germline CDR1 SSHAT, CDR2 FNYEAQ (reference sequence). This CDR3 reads CASSLNRDLGFNEQFF. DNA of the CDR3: TGTGCTAGCAGCCTAAACCGGGACTTAGGTTTCAATGAGCAGTTCTTC.

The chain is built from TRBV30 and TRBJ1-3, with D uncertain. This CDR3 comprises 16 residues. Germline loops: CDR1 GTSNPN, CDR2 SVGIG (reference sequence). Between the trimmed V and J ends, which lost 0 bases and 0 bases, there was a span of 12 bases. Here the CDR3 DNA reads TGTGCCTGGAGTGTATCCCTCCGGGACTCTGGAAACACCATATATTTT. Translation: CAWSVSLRDSGNTIYF.

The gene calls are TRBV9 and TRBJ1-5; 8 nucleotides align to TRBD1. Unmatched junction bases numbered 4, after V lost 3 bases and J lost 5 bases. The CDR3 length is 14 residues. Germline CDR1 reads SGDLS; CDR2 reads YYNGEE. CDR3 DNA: TGTGCCAGCAGCGCAGGGGGCTTGGATCAGCCCCAGCATTTT. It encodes CASSAGGLDQPQHF.

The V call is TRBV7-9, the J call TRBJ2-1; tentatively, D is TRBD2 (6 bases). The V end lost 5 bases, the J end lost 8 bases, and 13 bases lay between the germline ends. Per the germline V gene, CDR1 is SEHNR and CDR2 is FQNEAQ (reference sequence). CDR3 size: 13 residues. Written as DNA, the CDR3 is TGTGCCAGCAGCCCCGGACTATTGGATGAGCAGTTCTTC. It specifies CASSPGLLDEQFF.

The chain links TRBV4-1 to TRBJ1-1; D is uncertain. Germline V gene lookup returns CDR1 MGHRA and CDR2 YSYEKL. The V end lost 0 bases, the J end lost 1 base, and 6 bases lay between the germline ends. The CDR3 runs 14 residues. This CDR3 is CASSQERGNTEAFF. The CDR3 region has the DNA TGCGCCAGCAGCCAAGAACGGGGGAACACTGAAGCTTTCTTT.

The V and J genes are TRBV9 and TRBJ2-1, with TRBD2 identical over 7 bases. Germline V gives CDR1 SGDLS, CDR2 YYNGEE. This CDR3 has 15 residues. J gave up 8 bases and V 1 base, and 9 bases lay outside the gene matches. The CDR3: CASSVSPAGSDEQFF. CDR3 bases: TGTGCCAGCAGCGTATCCCCAGCGGGGTCGGATGAGCAGTTCTTC.

The CDR3 region has the DNA TGTGCCAGCAGCTTGGGGCGGGGACAGGGGGCCTCTGAAGCTTTCTTT. It yields the protein CASSLGRGQGASEAFF. The V call is TRBV5-5, the J call TRBJ1-1, with TRBD1 identical over 12 bases. Trimming took 0 bases from V and 6 from J; bases not matched to a gene: 6. The CDR3 runs 16 residues. Germline assignment: CDR1 SGHKS and CDR2 YYEKEE (reference sequence).

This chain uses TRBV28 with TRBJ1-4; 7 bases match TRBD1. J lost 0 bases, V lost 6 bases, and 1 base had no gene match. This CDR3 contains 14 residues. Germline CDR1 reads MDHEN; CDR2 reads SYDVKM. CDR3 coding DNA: TGTGCCAGCAGGACAGGGCCAACTAATGAAAAACTGTTTTTT. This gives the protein CASRTGPTNEKLFF.

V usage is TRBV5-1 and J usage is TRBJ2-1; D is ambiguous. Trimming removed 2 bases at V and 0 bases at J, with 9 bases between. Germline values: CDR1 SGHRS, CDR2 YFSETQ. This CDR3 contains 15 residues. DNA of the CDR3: TGCGCCAGCAGCTTTGCGAACCCCTCCTACAATGAGCAGTTCTTC. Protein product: CASSFANPSYNEQFF.

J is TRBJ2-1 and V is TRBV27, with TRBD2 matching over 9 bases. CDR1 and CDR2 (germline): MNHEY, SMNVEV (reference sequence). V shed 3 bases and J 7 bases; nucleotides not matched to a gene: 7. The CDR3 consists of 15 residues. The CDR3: CASSLNGLASNEQFF. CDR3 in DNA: TGTGCCAGCAGTTTGAATGGACTAGCGAGTAATGAGCAGTTCTTC.

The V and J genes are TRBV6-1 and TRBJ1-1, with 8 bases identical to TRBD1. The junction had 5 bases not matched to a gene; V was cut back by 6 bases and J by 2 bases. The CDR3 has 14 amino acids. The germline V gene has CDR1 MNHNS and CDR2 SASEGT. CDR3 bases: TGTGCCAGCAGGCCGGGACAGGCAAACACTGAAGCTTTCTTT. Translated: CASRPGQANTEAFF.

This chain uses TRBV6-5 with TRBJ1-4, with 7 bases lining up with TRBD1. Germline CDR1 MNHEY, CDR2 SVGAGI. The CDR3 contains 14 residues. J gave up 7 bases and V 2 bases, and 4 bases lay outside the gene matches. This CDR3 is CASSYAGGGEKLFF. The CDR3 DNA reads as TGTGCCAGCAGTTACGCAGGGGGTGGTGAAAAACTGTTTTTT.

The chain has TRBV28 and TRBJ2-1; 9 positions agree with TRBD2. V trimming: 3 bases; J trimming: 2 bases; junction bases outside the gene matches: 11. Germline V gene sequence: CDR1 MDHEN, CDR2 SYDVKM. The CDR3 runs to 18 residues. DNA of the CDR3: TGTGCCAGCAGTTTTTTCAGCTGGCGGGAGGGTACCTACAATGAGCAGTTCTTC. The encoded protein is CASSFFSWREGTYNEQFF. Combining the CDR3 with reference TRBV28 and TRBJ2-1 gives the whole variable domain DVKVTQSSRYLVKRTGEKVFLECVQDMDHENMFWYRQDPGLGLRLIYFSYDVKMKEKGDIPEGYSVSREKKERFSLILESASTNQTSMYLCASSFFSWREGTYNEQFFGPGTRLTVL.